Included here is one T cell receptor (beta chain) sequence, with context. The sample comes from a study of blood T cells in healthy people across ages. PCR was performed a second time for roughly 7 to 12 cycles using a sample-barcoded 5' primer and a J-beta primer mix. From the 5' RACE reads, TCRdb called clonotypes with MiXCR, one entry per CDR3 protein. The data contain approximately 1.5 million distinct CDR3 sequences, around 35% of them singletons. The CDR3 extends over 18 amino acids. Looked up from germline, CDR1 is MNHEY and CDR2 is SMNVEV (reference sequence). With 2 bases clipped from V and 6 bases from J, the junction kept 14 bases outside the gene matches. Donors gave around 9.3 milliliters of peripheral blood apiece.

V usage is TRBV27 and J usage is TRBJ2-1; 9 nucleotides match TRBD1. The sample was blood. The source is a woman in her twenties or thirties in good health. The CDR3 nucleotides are TGTGCCAGCAGTTTACAACCCACACGGGACAGGGTCTTCAATGAGCAGTTCTTC. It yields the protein CASSLQPTRDRVFNEQFF.